Below, 5 T cell receptor beta chains from the same sample are listed, as sequenced in a study of T cells in Graves' hyperthyroidism and ophthalmopathy. Amplified regions were TCR beta CDR3 sequences from RNA transcripts. When the TCR CDR3 underwent first-round RT-PCR, the HTBI primer set was used. TCRdb independently ran MiXCR on the multiplex PCR reads; one entry per CDR3 protein. The sample includes under 450,000 distinct CDR3 sequences, about 13% seen only once; the top ten take less than 25%. The sequencing input was blood. These receptor sequences come from a young man with Graves' hyperthyroidism that later progressed to Graves' ophthalmopathy.

This clonotype has ten or more counts. The chain recombines TRBV7-9 with TRBJ2-4; TRBD1 aligns across 10 bases. The CDR3 is made up of 16 amino acids. Germline trimming cut 6 bases from V and 0 bases from J; bases unmatched to any gene: 5. From germline, CDR1 is SEHNR and CDR2 FQNEAQ (reference sequence). This CDR3 reads CASSPTGGLAKNIQYF. CDR3 nucleotide sequence: TGTGCCAGCAGTCCGACAGGGGGCCTAGCCAAAAACATTCAGTACTTC.

This clonotype has at least ten counts. The gene calls are TRBV2 and TRBJ1-5, with D tentatively TRBD1 (6 bases). V was pared by 2 bases and J by 2 bases, with 7 bases between. CDR1 SNHLY and CDR2 FYNNEI come from the germline V gene. There are 14 residues in the CDR3. In DNA, the CDR3 is TGTGCCAGCAGTGAACAGGGGCGCAATCAGCCCCAGCATTTT. This encodes CASSEQGRNQPQHF.

This clonotype was detected ten times or more. The J gene is TRBJ2-7, the V gene TRBV4-1, with a tentative D call TRBD2 (6 bases). The CDR3 totals 14 residues. The V gene's germline CDR1 is MGHRA and CDR2 YSYEKL. Trimming removed 1 base at V and 1 base at J, with 8 bases between. The CDR3 is CASSQGLVSYEQYF. In DNA, the CDR3 is TGCGCCAGCAGCCAAGGACTAGTTTCCTACGAGCAGTACTTC.

This clonotype occurred many times. The rearrangement uses TRBV15 and TRBJ1-4, with 9 positions matching TRBD1. The CDR3 length is 15 residues. Germline CDR1 LNHNV, CDR2 YYDKDF (reference sequence). J gave up 4 bases and V 5 bases, and 5 bases lay outside the gene matches. The CDR3 loop reads CATSAGQGRNEKLFF. As DNA, the CDR3 is TGTGCCACCAGCGCGGGACAGGGTCGTAATGAAAAACTGTTTTTT.

Concerning this clonotype itself: This may be a read error: a much more frequent sequence differs by one nucleotide. The gene calls are TRBV7-9 and TRBJ2-3, with 9 bases fitting TRBD2. This CDR3 contains 16 residues. Germline values: CDR1 SEHNR, CDR2 FQNEAQ (reference sequence). The ends lost 4 bases at V and 8 bases at J; junction bases unmatched: 13. The CDR3, as DNA: TGTGCCAGCAGCTCCTACGGGACTAGCCCGAAGGCTACGCAGTATTTT. Translation gives CASSSYGTSPKATQYF.